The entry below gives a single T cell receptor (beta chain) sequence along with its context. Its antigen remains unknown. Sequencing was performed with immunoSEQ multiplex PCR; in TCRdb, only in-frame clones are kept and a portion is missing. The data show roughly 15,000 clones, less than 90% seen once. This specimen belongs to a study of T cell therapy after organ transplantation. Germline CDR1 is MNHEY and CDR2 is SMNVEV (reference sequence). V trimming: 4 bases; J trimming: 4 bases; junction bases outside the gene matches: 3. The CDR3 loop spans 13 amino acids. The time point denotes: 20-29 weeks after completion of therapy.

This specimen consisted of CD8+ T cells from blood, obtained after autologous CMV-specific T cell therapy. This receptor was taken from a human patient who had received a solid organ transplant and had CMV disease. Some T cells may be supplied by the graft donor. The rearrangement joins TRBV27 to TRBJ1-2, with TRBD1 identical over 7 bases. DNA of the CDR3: TGTGCCAGCAGTTCCAGGGACAGCTATGGCTACACCTTC. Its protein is CASSSRDSYGYTF.